The following is a T cell receptor (beta chain) sequence with its context. The antigen remains undetermined. Eight cDNA synthesis reactions were run for every sample. TCRdb reprocessed the 5' RACE reads, keeping one entry per CDR3 protein, no DNA. Its listing shows fewer than 350,000 distinct CDR3 sequences. The source of the sample is a study of monozygotic twins with inflammatory bowel disease. Study results and caveats: Support for any single strong IBD-associated signal or clonotype was not found.

The clonotype was recovered from a human donor with ulcerative colitis or Crohn's disease, or a healthy co-twin of an affected twin (not recorded which). Sequencing was carried out using blood.

This chain's CDR3 is CASTPRRGWSSYEQYF. The rearrangement uses TRBV28 and TRBJ2-7; TCRdb's D gene call, TRBD2, goes unchecked for lack of DNA. Germline V gene lookup returns CDR1 MDHEN and CDR2 SYDVKM. The CDR3 is 16 residues long.